A single sample gave rise to the 3 T cell receptor beta chains below, sequenced in a study of blood T cell repertoires in COVID-19. The table came from immunoSEQ multiplex PCR; TCRdb's copy has only in-frame clones and leaves some out. This table holds more than 120,000 clones, around 82% found once. The sequenced sample consisted of PBMCs or T cells enriched from blood (not recorded which). The origin of the receptors is a middle-aged man in a cohort exposed to, infected with or recovered from COVID-19 (not recorded which).

This rearrangement joins TRBV25-1 to TRBJ1-4, with TRBD1 as a possible D gene (6 bases). Per germline, CDR1 MGHDK and CDR2 SYGVNS. The ends were cut back, 5 bases at V and 14 bases at J, with 12 bases in the middle. The CDR3 covers 11 residues. CDR3 in DNA: TGTGCCAGCAGTAGAGGGGGATCTCTGTTTTTT. Residues: CASSRGGSLFF.

CDR3 coding DNA: TGTGCCAGCAGCCTGCGGACAGGGGACGCCTATGGCTACACCTTC. It yields the protein CASSLRTGDAYGYTF. V usage is TRBV11-2 and J usage is TRBJ1-2; 9 bases are a match to TRBD1. Germline V gives CDR1 SGHAT, CDR2 FQNNGV. The CDR3 length is 15 residues. Trimming took 5 bases from V and 4 from J; bases not matched to a gene: 8. Full variable domain (missing parts from reference TRBV11-2 and TRBJ1-2): EAGVAQSPRYKIIEKRQSVAFWCNPISGHATLYWYQQILGQGPKLLIQFQNNGVVDDSQLPKDRFSAERLKGVDSTLKIQPAKLEDSAVYLCASSLRTGDAYGYTFGSGTRLTVV.

The genes are TRBV3-1 (or the pseudogene TRBV3-2) and TRBJ2-3; TRBD2 matches at 10 bases. V trimming: 3 bases; J trimming: 11 bases; junction bases outside the gene matches: 8. Germline V gene data show CDR1 as LGHDT and CDR2 as YNNKEL (reference sequence). The CDR3 sequence is 14 residues long. The CDR3 loop is CASSQSLAGVWQYF. CDR3 coding DNA: TGTGCCAGCAGCCAGAGCCTAGCGGGAGTATGGCAGTATTTT.